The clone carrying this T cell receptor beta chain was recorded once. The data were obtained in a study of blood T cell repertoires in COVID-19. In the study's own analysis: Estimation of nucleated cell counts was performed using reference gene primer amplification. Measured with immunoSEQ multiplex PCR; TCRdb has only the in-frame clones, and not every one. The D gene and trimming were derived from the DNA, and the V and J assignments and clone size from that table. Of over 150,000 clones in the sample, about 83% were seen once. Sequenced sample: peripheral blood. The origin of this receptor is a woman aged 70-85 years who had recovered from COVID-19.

CDR3 in amino acids: CASRLGESTGELFF. The CDR3 DNA follows: TGTGCCAGCAGGCTCGGGGAGAGCACCGGGGAGCTGTTTTTT. The chain carries TRBV18 and TRBJ2-2, with D perhaps TRBD2 (5 bases). This CDR3 comprises 14 residues. Germline CDR1 is KGHSH and CDR2 is LQKENI. V lost 8 bases and J 4 bases, leaving 14 bases between the germline ends.